Presented here are 25 T cell receptor beta chains from one specimen sequenced in a study of shared clonotypes between healthy human individuals. Positively selected for CCR7, the CD45RO-negative cells used as naive CD8 cells excluded terminally differentiated effector memory CD45RA+ cells. Produced via immunoSEQ multiplex PCR; TCRdb's table is partial and in-frame only. The sample includes about 2 million clones, about 95% of them seen just once. Sequencing was performed on naive CD8+ T cells sorted from blood. Every receptor here comes from a man between 18 and 29 years old in good health.

The chain combines TRBV18 with TRBJ1-2, with a weak D call TRBD1 (5 bases). The CDR3 is 17 amino acids. Germline V lookup: CDR1 KGHSH, CDR2 LQKENI. V shed 0 bases and J shed 6 bases, with 20 bases lying between them. The CDR3 bases are TGTGCCAGCTCACCACCTGAGAGGGGAAGGTTCCAGCATGGCTACACCTTC. This translates into CASSPPERGRFQHGYTF.

Concerning this clone itself: This same CDR3 is encoded by further DNA sequences in the sample. The rearrangement uses TRBV5-1 and TRBJ1-1; D unclear. The CDR3 has 11 amino acids. The V gene's germline CDR1 is SGHRS and CDR2 YFSETQ. Trimming cost V 5 bases and J 11 bases, with 13 bases left between them. The CDR3 coding sequence is TGCGCCAGCAGTCTAGGGTCAGAGGCTTTCTTT. This encodes CASSLGSEAFF. Filled out from reference TRBV5-1 and TRBJ1-1, the complete variable domain reads KAGVTQTPRYLIKTRGQQVTLSCSPISGHRSVSWYQQTPGQGLQFLFEYFSETQRNKGNFPGRFSGRQFSNSRSEMNVSTLELGDSALYLCASSLGSEAFFGQGTRLTVV.

This clone is a singleton in its sample. The V call is TRBV19, the J call TRBJ2-1; 9 positions agree with TRBD2. The CDR3 length is 15 residues. V shed 3 bases, J shed 7 bases, and the junction held 7 bases outside the gene matches. Germline assignment: CDR1 LNHDA and CDR2 SQIVND (reference sequence). CDR3 DNA: TGTGCCAGTAGTATGCGATCTAGCGGGGTAAATGAGCAGTTCTTC. Amino acid sequence: CASSMRSSGVNEQFF. The whole variable domain, remainder taken from reference TRBV19 and TRBJ2-1, is DGGITQSPKYLFRKEGQNVTLSCEQNLNHDAMYWYRQDPGQGLRLIYYSQIVNDFQKGDIAEGYSVSREKKESFPLTVTSAQKNPTAFYLCASSMRSSGVNEQFFGPGTRLTVL.

The chain couples TRBV7-9 to TRBJ2-5; D not certain. Deletions cut 3 bases from V and 2 bases from J, with 13 bases between. This CDR3 comprises 15 residues. The V gene's germline CDR1 is SEHNR and CDR2 FQNEAQ (reference sequence). For the CDR3, the DNA is TGTGCCAGCAGCTTGCCTCGCCTCGGGCAAGAGACCCAGTACTTC. Residues: CASSLPRLGQETQYF.

The rearrangement uses TRBV4-1 and TRBJ2-1; 8 nucleotides line up with TRBD2. Germline values: CDR1 MGHRA, CDR2 YSYEKL. The CDR3 is 16 residues long. V shed 0 bases and J 2 bases; nucleotides not matched to a gene: 3. The CDR3 loop is CASSQEGSGTYNEQFF. In DNA, the CDR3 is TGCGCCAGCAGCCAAGAAGGTAGCGGGACCTACAATGAGCAGTTCTTC.

The V call is TRBV5-4, the J call TRBJ2-1; possibly TRBD2 for D (5 bases). Germline CDR1 SGHNT, CDR2 YYREEE (reference sequence). The CDR3 totals 13 residues. Trimming shortened V by 0 bases and J by 9 bases, and 10 bases separated the two germline ends. The CDR3 loop reads CASSLAEGSEQFF. DNA of the CDR3: TGTGCCAGCAGCTTGGCAGAGGGCAGTGAGCAGTTCTTC.

This clone was counted once. This chain links TRBV21-1 with TRBJ1-5; the table's TRBD1 call for D was not verified on the DNA. TRBV21-1 is described as a pseudogene. CDR3 length equals 16 residues. In DNA form, the CDR3 reads TGTGCCAGCAGCATCCCGGGACAGGGGTACAATCAGCCCCAGCATTTT. As protein: CASSIPGQGYNQPQHF.

The chain's CDR3 is CASTDQYEQYF. In nucleotides, the CDR3 is TGCGCCAGCACTGACCAGTACGAGCAGTACTTC. V gene TRBV5-1 combines with J gene TRBJ2-7; unclear D gene. Trimming cost V 6 bases and J 4 bases, with 8 bases left between them. Germline CDR1 is SGHRS and CDR2 is YFSETQ. CDR3 length: 11 amino acids.

The genes are TRBV6-1 and TRBJ2-1, with 8 bases that match TRBD2. Per the germline V gene, CDR1 is MNHNS and CDR2 is SASEGT. The CDR3 consists of 15 residues. V shed 3 bases, J shed 5 bases, and the junction held 6 bases outside the gene matches. The DNA of the CDR3 is TGTGCCAGCAGTGATGTATTAGCGGGAAACAATGAGCAGTTCTTC. This sequence encodes CASSDVLAGNNEQFF.

The chain links TRBV27 to TRBJ2-7, with D perhaps TRBD1 or TRBD2 (5 bases each). V lost 3 bases to trimming and J lost 3 bases, with 9 bases between them. The CDR3 is 13 amino acids. Germline V gives CDR1 MNHEY, CDR2 SMNVEV (reference sequence). CDR3 region: CASSFQGRYEQYF. The DNA of the CDR3 is TGTGCCAGCAGTTTTCAGGGACGCTACGAGCAGTACTTC.

The chain combines TRBV25-1 with TRBJ2-3; D is possibly TRBD1 or TRBD2 (5 bases each). Germline V CDR1 and CDR2: MGHDK, SYGVNS. V lost 6 bases to trimming and J lost 0 bases, with 10 bases between them. The CDR3 covers 14 residues. DNA of the CDR3: TGTGCCAGCAGCATGGGGGAGAGCACAGATACGCAGTATTTT. Encoded protein: CASSMGESTDTQYF.

Note on this clone: A junction end diverges from the germline sequence, so it may reflect a read error. This chain connects TRBV4-3 to TRBJ2-7, with 9 bases fitting TRBD1. This CDR3 contains 14 residues. Germline assignment: CDR1 LGHNA and CDR2 YSLEER. The CDR3 DNA reads TGCGCCAGCAGCCAAGTGACAGGGATTGGGGACAGGGCCTTC. As protein: CASSQVTGIGDRAF.

The rearrangement joins TRBV9 to TRBJ1-1; 10 bases line up with TRBD1. Per the germline V gene, CDR1 is SGDLS and CDR2 is YYNGEE. The CDR3 is made up of 15 amino acids. Losses at the gene ends were 3 bases for V and 3 bases for J; bases not matched to a gene: 5. The CDR3 region has the DNA TGTGCCAGCAGCGGACAGGGGGCCCCACACACTGAAGCTTTCTTT. It specifies CASSGQGAPHTEAFF.

CDR3 nucleotides: TGTGCCACCTCGGTCTCGGAGGCATTCAATCAGCCCCAGCATTTT. Amino acids: CATSVSEAFNQPQHF. The chain carries TRBV25-1 and TRBJ1-5; D gene unclear. Germline V lookup: CDR1 MGHDK, CDR2 SYGVNS. The CDR3 sequence is 15 residues long. Trimming stripped 10 bases from V and 3 bases from J, with 19 bases between.

The V gene is TRBV13, the J gene TRBJ2-3, with 7 nucleotides matching TRBD2. This CDR3 has 18 amino acids. CDR1 is PRHDT, CDR2 FYEKMQ, per germline (reference sequence). The V segment lost 0 bases and the J segment 2 bases; nucleotides outside the gene matches: 11. CDR3 sequence (DNA): TGTGCCAGCAGCTTAGGCCCGGGGAGCGGGGATTACACAGATACGCAGTATTTT. Amino acids: CASSLGPGSGDYTDTQYF. The full variable domain, its missing parts supplied by reference TRBV13 and TRBJ2-3, is AAGVIQSPRHLIKEKRETATLKCYPIPRHDTVYWYQQGPGQDPQFLISFYEKMQSDKGSIPDRFSAQQFSDYHSELNMSSLELGDSALYFCASSLGPGSGDYTDTQYFGPGTRLTVL.

The chain recombines TRBV7-9 with TRBJ1-1; TRBD1 matches at 10 bases. Germline values: CDR1 SEHNR, CDR2 FQNEAQ (reference sequence). This CDR3 region has 14 residues. The junction had 5 bases not matched to a gene; V was cut back by 3 bases and J by 7 bases. In nucleotides, the CDR3 is TGTGCCAGCAGCTTTGCCGGGACAGGGGATGAAGCTTTCTTT. It translates to CASSFAGTGDEAFF.

As for this clone: Other nucleotide sequences from this sample produce the same CDR3. The genes are TRBV29-1 and TRBJ2-7; D possibly uses TRBD1 or TRBD2 (5 bases each). Germline CDR1 and CDR2: SQVTM and ANQGSEA. The CDR3 loop spans 13 amino acids. V dropped 1 base and J dropped 3 bases, with 10 bases sitting between them. CDR3 protein: CSVEGTGGYEQYF. In DNA, the CDR3 is TGCAGCGTTGAAGGGACTGGGGGCTACGAGCAGTACTTC.

Note on this clone: In the same sample, other DNA sequences code for this CDR3. The chain uses TRBV11-2 and TRBJ2-5; no definite D call. The CDR3 has 14 amino acids. Germline V gives CDR1 SGHAT, CDR2 FQNNGV. V was pared by 1 base and J by 0 bases, with 6 bases between. This chain's CDR3 is CASSLVRYQETQYF. In DNA, the CDR3 is TGTGCCAGCAGCTTAGTTCGTTACCAAGAGACCCAGTACTTC.

Turning to this clone: The sample carries other DNA sequences with the same CDR3. The chain is built from TRBV9 and TRBJ1-1; D not certain. V was cut by 3 bases and J by 1 base, with 7 bases left in between. The CDR3 consists of 13 residues. Germline CDR1 is SGDLS and CDR2 is YYNGEE. The CDR3 DNA follows: TGTGCCAGCAGCGGTGGCTCGAACACTGAAGCTTTCTTT. Translation gives CASSGGSNTEAFF.

This chain connects TRBV28 to TRBJ2-5; D perhaps matches TRBD2 (6 bases). Deletions cut 3 bases from V and 2 bases from J, with 16 bases between. This CDR3 region has 16 residues. Germline V lookup: CDR1 MDHEN, CDR2 SYDVKM. The CDR3 sequence: CASSFLLALVQETQYF. DNA of the CDR3: TGTGCCAGCAGTTTCCTTCTAGCGTTGGTACAAGAGACCCAGTACTTC.

On this clone itself: Different DNA sequences within this sample yield the same CDR3. This chain uses TRBV4-1 with TRBJ2-1, with D tentatively TRBD1 (6 bases). Germline CDR1 reads MGHRA; CDR2 reads YSYEKL. Trimming shortened V by 0 bases and J by 3 bases, and 9 bases separated the two germline ends. CDR3 length equals 15 residues. Here the CDR3 DNA reads TGCGCCAGCAGCCAAGAAGGGGGAAACTACAATGAGCAGTTCTTC. Protein product: CASSQEGGNYNEQFF.

This clone appeared a single time. The chain is built from TRBV27 and TRBJ1-5, with a possible D match to TRBD1 (6 bases). The CDR3 has 17 residues. V lost 5 bases and J 0 bases, leaving 17 bases between the germline ends. CDR1 MNHEY and CDR2 SMNVEV come from the germline V gene (reference sequence). CDR3 bases: TGTGCCAGCAGTCTAGGGGGGATCCCTTATAGCAATCAGCCCCAGCATTTT. Protein sequence: CASSLGGIPYSNQPQHF.

This rearrangement joins TRBV4-1 to TRBJ2-7; 8 bases are a match to TRBD1. Germline-derived CDR1 and CDR2 are MGHRA and YSYEKL. The junction had 6 bases not matched to a gene; V was cut back by 0 bases and J by 2 bases. The CDR3 extends over 16 amino acids. Here the CDR3 DNA reads TGCGCCAGCAGCCAAGAACCCCAGGGGGCCGCCTACGAGCAGTACTTC. This gives the protein CASSQEPQGAAYEQYF.

The V and J genes are TRBV10-2 and TRBJ2-7; 10 bases fit TRBD1. The trim removed 11 bases at V and 0 bases at J, leaving 7 bases unmatched. This CDR3 is 14 amino acids long. Germline assignment: CDR1 WSHSY and CDR2 SAAADI. CDR3 sequence reads: CAAADRGDSYEQYF. The CDR3 DNA reads as TGCGCCGCAGCGGACAGGGGGGACTCCTACGAGCAGTACTTC.

V is TRBV9 and J is TRBJ1-4; D call uncertain. The CDR3 totals 15 residues. Trimming pared 0 bases from V and 3 bases from J, leaving 9 bases between. The V gene's germline CDR1 is SGDLS and CDR2 YYNGEE. CDR3 sequence reads: CASSVGSVSNEKLFF. The DNA of the CDR3 is TGTGCCAGCAGCGTAGGATCGGTATCTAATGAAAAACTGTTTTTT.